The 32 T cell receptor beta chains presented below share a single source sample, sequenced in a study of T cells in Graves' hyperthyroidism and ophthalmopathy. RNA transcripts were the template for amplifying TCR beta CDR3 regions. The HTBI set primed first-round TCR CDR3 RT-PCR. Via MiXCR, TCRdb re-called the multiplex PCR reads, giving one row per CDR3 protein. Among 480,000 or so distinct CDR3 sequences listed, approximately 49% were seen once. Sequenced sample: peripheral blood or thyroid tissue (not recorded which). Receptors were obtained from an adult woman with Graves' disease, either hyperthyroidism or ophthalmopathy (not recorded which).

This chain connects TRBV24-1 to TRBJ2-5; 8 positions match TRBD2. The CDR3 runs to 15 residues. The V gene end was trimmed by 3 bases and the J gene end by 4 bases; junction bases not matched to a gene: 6. Germline lookup yields CDR1 KGHDR and CDR2 SFDVKD. The CDR3: CATSDGLAGLETQYF. The CDR3 DNA follows: TGTGCCACCAGTGATGGGCTAGCGGGTTTAGAGACCCAGTACTTC.

This clonotype has a count of ten or more. J is TRBJ2-6 and V is TRBV4-1; tentative D call: TRBD2 (6 bases). Germline V gene lookup returns CDR1 MGHRA and CDR2 YSYEKL. Between the trimmed V and J ends, which lost 3 bases and 1 base, there was a span of 7 bases. The CDR3 spans 15 residues. The CDR3 spells CASSQGGSGANVLTF. The CDR3 DNA follows: TGCGCCAGCAGCCAGGGGGGATCTGGGGCCAACGTCCTGACTTTC.

The chain is built from TRBV20-1 and TRBJ1-1; D remains unclear. The CDR3 loop spans 12 amino acids. The V and J ends lost 8 bases and 0 bases respectively, with 10 bases between them. Germline V gene lookup returns CDR1 DFQATT and CDR2 SNEGSKA (reference sequence). CDR3 coding DNA: TGCAGTTTACGGCGGATGAACACTGAAGCTTTCTTT. Its protein product is CSLRRMNTEAFF.

This clonotype appeared many times. The chain links TRBV5-1 to TRBJ2-2; D is ambiguous. Per the germline V gene, CDR1 is SGHRS and CDR2 is YFSETQ. The length of the CDR3 is 15 residues. The V and J ends lost 0 bases and 0 bases respectively, with 6 bases between them. CDR3 protein: CASSLVVSNTGELFF. The CDR3 DNA is TGCGCCAGCAGCTTGGTTGTTTCGAACACCGGGGAGCTGTTTTTT. The full variable domain, in which reference TRBV5-1 and TRBJ2-2 provide the parts outside the CDR3, is KAGVTQTPRYLIKTRGQQVTLSCSPISGHRSVSWYQQTPGQGLQFLFEYFSETQRNKGNFPGRFSGRQFSNSRSEMNVSTLELGDSALYLCASSLVVSNTGELFFGEGSRLTVL.

This clonotype was recorded many times. This rearrangement joins TRBV6-5 to TRBJ2-2, with D hard to call. The germline V gene has CDR1 MNHEY and CDR2 SVGAGI. The CDR3 contains 13 residues. V was shortened by 2 bases and J by 4 bases, with 5 bases between the two germline ends. CDR3 protein: CASSYAATGELFF. DNA for the CDR3: TGTGCCAGCAGTTACGCGGCCACCGGGGAGCTGTTTTTT.

This clonotype was detected many times. The genes are TRBV29-1 and TRBJ2-6, with D uncertain. Trimming removed 8 bases from V and 0 bases from J, with 11 bases in between. Germline V lookup: CDR1 SQVTM, CDR2 ANQGSEA. This CDR3 contains 14 residues. The CDR3 coding sequence is TGCAGCTTGGCCCTTTACTCTGGGGCCAACGTCCTGACTTTC. Translating gives CSLALYSGANVLTF.

This clonotype has a count of ten or more. This chain's CDR3 is CASSQDWSNQPQHF. Written as DNA, the CDR3 is TGCGCCAGCAGCCAAGATTGGAGTAATCAGCCCCAGCATTTT. V is TRBV4-1 and J is TRBJ1-5; D is uncertain. This CDR3 has 14 residues. Trimming took off 0 bases at V and 4 bases at J, with 7 bases between the two ends. Germline V gene lookup returns CDR1 MGHRA and CDR2 YSYEKL.

This clonotype has a handful of counts. The chain is built from TRBV7-9 and TRBJ1-5; 9 nucleotides match TRBD1. Unmatched junction bases numbered 6, after V lost 2 bases and J lost 7 bases. This CDR3 contains 15 residues. CDR1 is SEHNR, CDR2 FQNEAQ, per germline (reference sequence). DNA of the CDR3: TGTGCCAGCAGCTTAACCGGACAGGGGTGGCAGCCCCAGCATTTT. Translated: CASSLTGQGWQPQHF.

This clonotype was seen only a few times. The chain couples TRBV24-1 to TRBJ1-5, with D possibly being TRBD1 (5 bases). Germline V gives CDR1 KGHDR, CDR2 SFDVKD. Trimming took off 5 bases at V and 6 bases at J, with 7 bases between the two ends. The CDR3 spans 12 residues. The CDR3: CATSVQGQPQHF. CDR3 bases: TGTGCCACCAGTGTGCAGGGTCAGCCCCAGCATTTT.

The chain joins TRBV19 to TRBJ1-2; D is ambiguous. Per the germline V gene, CDR1 is LNHDA and CDR2 is SQIVND (reference sequence). The V end was cut by 5 bases, the J end by 4 bases, with 11 bases between. The CDR3 extends over 13 amino acids. For the CDR3, the DNA is TGTGCCAGTAGTCCCCAGAGTAGCTATGGCTACACCTTC. It yields the protein CASSPQSSYGYTF.

The chain carries TRBV7-3 and TRBJ2-7; 7 nucleotides agree with TRBD2. The ends lost 1 base at V and 6 bases at J; junction bases unmatched: 3. The CDR3 covers 13 residues. Germline assignment: CDR1 SGHTA and CDR2 FQGTGA. The CDR3 is CASSLSPGGEQYF. DNA for the CDR3: TGTGCCAGCAGCTTAAGTCCGGGAGGCGAGCAGTACTTC.

The rearrangement uses TRBV2 and TRBJ2-5, with D tentatively TRBD1 (6 bases). The CDR3 runs 13 residues. The germline V gene has CDR1 SNHLY and CDR2 FYNNEI. The ends were cut back, 6 bases at V and 7 bases at J, with 15 bases in the middle. In DNA, the CDR3 is TGTGCCAGCAGGGGGGCAGGGGCGGTGACCCAGTACTTC. Translated, it gives CASRGAGAVTQYF.

This chain joins TRBV14 and TRBJ2-7; D is possibly TRBD1 or TRBD2 (7 bases each). CDR3 size: 17 residues. CDR1 and CDR2 (germline): SGHDN, FVKESK. The V gene lost 4 bases and the J gene lost 3 bases, with 22 bases spanning the gap. The CDR3 DNA is TGTGCCAGCAGCCCACGCCCGGGAGGTCAGGGGGGCTACGAGCAGTACTTC. Amino acid sequence: CASSPRPGGQGGYEQYF.

As concerns this clonotype: One end of the junction fails to match germline, which may point to a read error. The chain has TRBV7-9 and TRBJ1-5; D not certain. Germline loops: CDR1 SEHNR, CDR2 FQNEAQ (reference sequence). The CDR3 totals 17 residues. CDR3 sequence: CASSQDVGSAGNQPQHF. The CDR3 DNA is TGCGCCAGCAGCCAAGATGTCGGGTCGGCGGGAAATCAGCCCCAGCATTTT.

This sequence joins TRBV28 and TRBJ2-2; D is undetermined. CDR1 is MDHEN and CDR2 is SYDVKM in the germline V gene. Trimming left V 3 bases short and J 1 base short, with 12 bases between. The length of the CDR3 is 16 residues. CDR3 in amino acids: CASSFLGRKNTGELFF. Here the CDR3 DNA reads TGTGCCAGCAGTTTCCTTGGACGGAAGAACACCGGGGAGCTGTTTTTT.

The V gene is TRBV7-2, the J gene TRBJ1-2; D not resolved. The V gene lost 6 bases and the J gene lost 8 bases, with 16 bases spanning the gap. The germline V gene has CDR1 SGHTA and CDR2 FQGNSA. The CDR3 contains 13 residues. This CDR3 is CASSFSPLVGYTF. In nucleotides, the CDR3 is TGTGCCAGCAGTTTCTCGCCTCTGGTAGGCTACACCTTC.

This clonotype was detected many times. This chain links TRBV5-5 with TRBJ1-1; no definite D call. The CDR3 contains 14 residues. Germline CDR1 and CDR2: SGHKS and YYEKEE (reference sequence). Trimming shortened V by 1 base and J by 3 bases, and 10 bases separated the two germline ends. The CDR3 coding sequence is TGTGCCAGCAGCTTGTCCGCCCAGCACACTGAAGCTTTCTTT. This gives the protein CASSLSAQHTEAFF. The full variable domain, completed using reference TRBV5-5 and TRBJ1-1, is DAGVTQSPTHLIKTRGQQVTLRCSPISGHKSVSWYQQVLGQGPQFIFQYYEKEERGRGNFPDRFSARQFPNYSSELNVNALLLGDSALYLCASSLSAQHTEAFFGQGTRLTVV.

This clonotype was seen at least ten times. The chain links TRBV12-3 or TRBV12-4 to TRBJ1-6; 7 bases are shared with TRBD1. The CDR3 runs 14 residues. V was pared by 6 bases and J by 7 bases, with 6 bases of the junction left unmatched. The CDR3, as DNA: TGTGCCAGCAGAGCCGGGACAGACAATTCACCCCTCCACTTT. It encodes CASRAGTDNSPLHF.

The chain uses TRBV29-1 and TRBJ2-7; D is ambiguous. This CDR3 contains 14 residues. Trimming removed 8 bases from V and 4 bases from J, with 21 bases in between. Germline V CDR1 and CDR2: SQVTM, ANQGSEA. CDR3 nucleotides: TGCAGCCAAGGGCCGGGTCTCGATAGGTACGAGCAGTACTTC. Amino acid sequence: CSQGPGLDRYEQYF.

V is TRBV27 and J is TRBJ2-7; D perhaps matches TRBD1 (5 bases). Germline CDR1 is MNHEY and CDR2 is SMNVEV (reference sequence). The CDR3 is made up of 15 amino acids. V gave up 8 bases and J gave up 5 bases, with 22 bases separating them. DNA for the CDR3: TGTGCCAGCGGTGGTGTAGCTGGGGCAGTGGACGAGCAGTACTTC. Translation: CASGGVAGAVDEQYF.

The rearrangement links TRBV7-8 to TRBJ1-5; 11 bases are shared with TRBD1. The CDR3 has 16 residues. Per germline, CDR1 SGHVS and CDR2 FQNEAQ. V lost 6 bases, J lost 7 bases, and 11 bases stayed unmatched. The CDR3 DNA is TGTGCCAGCAGTACTGGACAGGGGGCACTTAAGCAGCCCCAGCATTTT. Translation gives CASSTGQGALKQPQHF. Together with reference TRBV7-8 and TRBJ1-5, the CDR3 gives the full variable domain: GAGVSQSPRYKVAKRGQDVALRCDPISGHVSLFWYQQALGQGPEFLTYFQNEAQLDKSGLPSDRFFAERPEGSVSTLKIQRTQQEDSAVYLCASSTGQGALKQPQHFGDGTRLSIL.

This clonotype was detected a few times. The gene calls are TRBV7-9 and TRBJ2-7; TRBD2 agrees at 7 bases. CDR1 SEHNR and CDR2 FQNEAQ come from the germline V gene (reference sequence). J was trimmed by 2 bases and V by 6 bases; bases with no gene match: 10. This CDR3 spans 15 amino acids. Here the CDR3 reads CASSSASSGTYEQYF. For the CDR3, the DNA is TGTGCCAGCAGTTCCGCCTCTAGCGGAACCTACGAGCAGTACTTC. Looking up the rest from reference TRBV7-9 and TRBJ2-7 gives the full variable domain: DTGVSQNPRHKITKRGQNVTFRCDPISEHNRLYWYRQTLGQGPEFLTYFQNEAQLEKSRLLSDRFSAERPKGSFSTLEIQRTEQGDSAMYLCASSSASSGTYEQYFGPGTRLTVT.

The rearrangement links TRBV20-1 to TRBJ1-5; D is possibly TRBD1 (5 bases). CDR3 length: 12 residues. CDR1 is DFQATT, CDR2 SNEGSKA, per germline (reference sequence). The V gene lost 6 bases and the J gene lost 5 bases, with 11 bases spanning the gap. The CDR3 is CSAGGRDQPQHF. The CDR3 nucleotides are TGCAGTGCGGGGGGGAGGGATCAGCCCCAGCATTTT.

About this clonotype: This sequence may be a read error, since a much larger clone differs from it by one base. The chain uses TRBV11-1 and TRBJ1-3; weak D call: TRBD1 (5 bases). This CDR3 region has 14 residues. Germline CDR1 is SGHAT and CDR2 is FQDESV (reference sequence). The CDR3 loop reads CASERGLSGNTVYF. CDR3 coding DNA: TGTGCCAGTGAACGGGGCCTCTCTGGAAACACCGTATATTTT.

V is TRBV7-2 and J is TRBJ1-6; 7 nucleotides line up with TRBD1. The CDR3 runs 15 residues. V lost 6 bases and J lost 7; bases outside the gene matches: 9. CDR1 is SGHTA and CDR2 is FQGNSA in the germline V gene. The CDR3 is CASSYGQAWNSPLHF. The CDR3 DNA sequence: TGTGCCAGCAGTTACGGACAGGCGTGGAATTCACCCCTCCACTTT. Supplemented by reference TRBV7-2 and TRBJ1-6, the full variable domain reads GAGVSQSPSNKVTEKGKDVELRCDPISGHTALYWYRQSLGQGLEFLIYFQGNSAPDKSGLPSDRFSAERTGGSVSTLTIQRTQQEDSAVYLCASSYGQAWNSPLHFGNGTRLTVT.

Worth noting for this clonotype: Likely a read error: the CDR3 ends without its conserved phenylalanine or tryptophan. No DNA is shown, since the ends of the CDR3 on it are uncertain; the CDR3 is the one TCRdb lists. The rearrangement uses TRBV12-3 or TRBV12-4 and TRBJ2-6. The CDR3 contains 8 residues when both ends are counted. This chain's CDR3 is CASSYRTS.

The V call is TRBV7-8, the J call TRBJ2-7, with D unresolved. CDR1 SGHVS and CDR2 FQNEAQ come from the germline V gene. The CDR3 length is 14 residues. V shed 6 bases and J shed 2 bases, with 14 bases lying between them. CDR3 DNA sequence: TGTGCCAGCAGTCCGGCGACACTTACCTACGAGCAGTACTTC. It yields the protein CASSPATLTYEQYF.

In this sample, this clonotype turned up many times. The chain links TRBV2 to TRBJ1-1; possible D gene TRBD1, 6 bases. Trimming stripped 7 bases from V and 0 bases from J, with 12 bases between. From germline, CDR1 is SNHLY and CDR2 FYNNEI. This CDR3 has 14 amino acids. The CDR3 nucleotides are TGTGCCAGCAACGAGCAGGGGATGAACACTGAAGCTTTCTTT. Protein sequence: CASNEQGMNTEAFF.

This chain uses TRBV7-8 with TRBJ2-7, with TRBD2 as a possible D gene (6 bases). Germline V CDR1 and CDR2: SGHVS, FQNEAQ. The CDR3 consists of 16 residues. V shed 5 bases and J shed 5 bases, with 22 bases lying between them. The CDR3 is CASSPTQTRAGHEQYF. CDR3 DNA sequence: TGTGCCAGCAGCCCAACTCAGACTAGGGCAGGCCACGAGCAGTACTTC.

In this sample, this clonotype turned up a few times. The chain links TRBV30 to TRBJ1-2; no reliable D call. The ends were cut back, 2 bases at V and 6 bases at J, with 13 bases in the middle. This CDR3 is 13 amino acids long. CDR1 is GTSNPN and CDR2 is SVGIG in the germline V gene (reference sequence). This CDR3 is CAWSKVWTDGYTF. Written as DNA, the CDR3 is TGTGCCTGGAGTAAAGTTTGGACCGATGGCTACACCTTC.

This clonotype was picked up a small number of times. The chain uses TRBV6-2 or TRBV6-3 and TRBJ1-5; tentatively, D is TRBD1 (6 bases). The CDR3 spans 16 residues. The germline V gene has CDR1 MNHEY and CDR2 SVGEGT. Trimming stripped 6 bases from V and 2 bases from J, with 17 bases between. CDR3 sequence (DNA): TGTGCCAGCAGCTCAAGGGGGGGCGTCCGCAATCAGCCCCAGCATTTT. It is translated as CASSSRGGVRNQPQHF.

This clonotype was detected many times. V gene TRBV5-6 combines with J gene TRBJ1-2, with D unclear. The length of the CDR3 is 11 residues. Trimming shortened V by 0 bases and J by 7 bases, and 4 bases separated the two germline ends. The germline V gene has CDR1 SGHDT and CDR2 YYEEEE. This chain's CDR3 is CASSLGPGYTF. In nucleotides, the CDR3 is TGTGCCAGCAGCTTGGGGCCTGGCTACACCTTC.